These 12 T cell receptor beta chains were sequenced from one sample in a study of CD8 T cells in ankylosing spondylitis. TCRdb redid the calling of the 5' RACE reads with MiXCR, one entry per CDR3 protein. Of just under 350,000 distinct CDR3 sequences listed, roughly 14% are singletons. Sequences were obtained from blood, either unsorted or a sorted T cell fraction (not recorded which). The source is a male donor with ankylosing spondylitis or in good health (not recorded which).

V gene TRBV6-5 combines with J gene TRBJ2-7; TRBD2 agrees at 7 bases. CDR1 is MNHEY, CDR2 SVGAGI, per germline. Germline trimming cut 0 bases from V and 4 bases from J; bases unmatched to any gene: 3. This CDR3 has 14 residues. The CDR3 region is CASSYSGGSYEQYF. DNA for the CDR3: TGTGCCAGCAGTTACTCGGGCGGGAGTTACGAGCAGTACTTC.

In its sample, this clonotype was seen a few times. The DNA for the CDR3 is TGCGCCAGCAGCTTGGACCCCCGACTAGACAGCTCCTACAATGAGCAGTTCTTC. It specifies CASSLDPRLDSSYNEQFF. The V call is TRBV5-1, the J call TRBJ2-1; weak D call: TRBD2 (6 bases). Trimming cost V 0 bases and J 0 bases, with 16 bases left between them. Germline V gene sequence: CDR1 SGHRS, CDR2 YFSETQ. The CDR3 has 18 amino acids.

J is TRBJ2-7 and V is TRBV18; D possibly corresponds to TRBD1 (5 bases). With 3 bases removed from V and 3 bases from J, the gap between germline ends came to 15 bases. Germline CDR1 and CDR2: KGHSH and LQKENI. The CDR3 has 15 residues. CDR3 sequence: CASSPPGWGDYEQYF. The CDR3 coding sequence is TGTGCCAGCTCACCCCCCGGATGGGGCGACTACGAGCAGTACTTC.

The V gene is TRBV4-2, the J gene TRBJ2-1; D may be TRBD1 (6 bases). The length of the CDR3 is 16 residues. CDR1 and CDR2 from the germline V gene are LGHNA and YNFKEQ. The V end lost 3 bases, the J end lost 7 bases, and 19 bases lay between the germline ends. CDR3 region: CASSHPRQAVLNEQFF. CDR3 DNA sequence: TGTGCCAGCAGCCACCCCAGACAGGCGGTTCTGAATGAGCAGTTCTTC.

This clonotype was seen a few times. The CDR3 DNA follows: TGTGCCAGCAGTTTAGCCAGCGGGAGCCTTGGGGGGGGGGAGCAGTTCTTC. Translated, it gives CASSLASGSLGGGEQFF. This chain uses TRBV12-3 or TRBV12-4 with TRBJ2-1; 8 bases fit TRBD2. CDR3 size: 17 residues. The junction had 14 bases not matched to a gene; V was cut back by 0 bases and J by 10 bases.

This clonotype has more than one count but fewer than ten. This sequence joins TRBV4-1 and TRBJ2-2, with 9 bases aligning to TRBD1. This CDR3 has 16 amino acids. CDR1 is MGHRA, CDR2 YSYEKL, per germline. V trimming: 1 base; J trimming: 5 bases; junction bases outside the gene matches: 5. This CDR3 is CASSQGGTGPTGELFF. DNA of the CDR3: TGCGCCAGCAGCCAAGGGGGGACAGGGCCAACCGGGGAGCTGTTTTTT.

This clonotype was found many times. The rearrangement uses TRBV5-6 and TRBJ2-5, with a possible D match to TRBD1 (5 bases). Trimming removed 2 bases from V and 7 bases from J, with 18 bases in between. Germline V CDR1 and CDR2: SGHDT, YYEEEE. This CDR3 comprises 15 residues. This chain's CDR3 is CASSLKTGGVRTQYF. CDR3 nucleotides: TGTGCCAGCAGCTTAAAAACAGGCGGCGTTCGGACCCAGTACTTC.

Only a few counts were recorded for this clonotype. The V gene is TRBV6-1, the J gene TRBJ2-5, with TRBD2 matching over 7 bases. This CDR3 is 15 amino acids long. CDR1 and CDR2 from the germline V gene are MNHNS and SASEGT. With V trimmed by 3 bases and J by 4 bases, 8 bases remained unmatched. The CDR3 sequence is CASSEVLGGRETQYF. CDR3 DNA: TGTGCCAGCAGTGAGGTATTGGGGGGGAGAGAGACCCAGTACTTC.

There are a few counts of this clonotype. V usage is TRBV29-1 and J usage is TRBJ1-2; 9 bases are a match to TRBD1. CDR1 and CDR2 from the germline V gene are SQVTM and ANQGSEA. The CDR3 consists of 14 residues. V trimming: 4 bases; J trimming: 0 bases; junction bases outside the gene matches: 3. The CDR3 loop is CSVGWTGANYGYTF. The CDR3 region has the DNA TGCAGCGTTGGGTGGACAGGGGCTAACTATGGCTACACCTTC.

The rearrangement links TRBV29-1 to TRBJ2-5, with 10 positions matching TRBD2. J was trimmed by 2 bases and V by 7 bases; bases with no gene match: 7. The CDR3 is 14 residues long. Germline values: CDR1 SQVTM, CDR2 ANQGSEA. For the CDR3, the DNA is TGCAGCGGGGGGATTAGCGGGGGGCAAGAGACCCAGTACTTC. It translates to CSGGISGGQETQYF.

V usage is TRBV24-1 and J usage is TRBJ2-3; 8 nucleotides agree with TRBD1. This CDR3 comprises 17 residues. Germline V lookup: CDR1 KGHDR, CDR2 SFDVKD. After removal of 4 bases from V and 6 bases from J, the junction contained 14 bases not matched to a gene. The CDR3 protein is CATSDPGQGGNGDTQYF. CDR3 sequence (DNA): TGTGCCACCAGTGACCCTGGACAGGGCGGGAACGGCGATACGCAGTATTTT.

This clonotype has more than one count but fewer than ten. The chain combines TRBV7-8 with TRBJ2-3; D may correspond to TRBD1 or TRBD2 (5 bases each). V lost 5 bases, J lost 4 bases, and 10 bases lay in between. This CDR3 region has 13 residues. In germline, CDR1 is SGHVS, CDR2 FQNEAQ. In DNA, the CDR3 is TGTGCCAGCAGCGCCGGGACCGCAGATACGCAGTATTTT. It codes for CASSAGTADTQYF.